What follows are 5 T cell receptor beta chains derived from one specimen sequenced in a study of T cell repertoires in cytomegalovirus infection. TCRdb called the reads again in MiXCR, with one record for every CDR3 protein. This table has 700,000 to 900,000 distinct CDR3 sequences, about 27% appearing once. The antigens of these receptors remain unknown. Source: cultured CD8+ T cells from PBMCs, taken from culture after CMV antigen stimulation. The source of these receptors is a human donor in good health (CMV status not recorded). Some clones in this sample may be carry-over from other donors' samples.

In this sample, this clonotype turned up a few times. The genes are TRBV27 and TRBJ1-1, with D possibly matching TRBD1 (5 bases). V was pared by 3 bases and J by 5 bases, with 10 bases between. Germline CDR1 reads MNHEY; CDR2 reads SMNVEV (reference sequence). The CDR3 contains 13 residues. CDR3 region: CASSFIQETEAFF. CDR3 nucleotides: TGTGCCAGCAGTTTCATACAGGAAACTGAAGCTTTCTTT.

DNA of the CDR3: TGTGCCAGCACCTTACGGGACGGACAACCTCTTGGAAACACCATATATTTT. This sequence encodes CASTLRDGQPLGNTIYF. V usage is TRBV6-1 and J usage is TRBJ1-3, with D maybe TRBD1 (5 bases). V shed 7 bases and J shed 3 bases, with 22 bases lying between them. The CDR3 runs 17 residues. Germline-derived CDR1 and CDR2 are MNHNS and SASEGT.

J is TRBJ2-1 and V is TRBV11-3; D may be TRBD1 (6 bases). The CDR3 consists of 14 residues. Per germline, CDR1 SGHNT and CDR2 YENEEA. V lost 0 bases and J lost 9, with 12 bases in between. CDR3 region: CASSLDWGQTEQFF. The CDR3 region has the DNA TGTGCCAGCAGCTTAGATTGGGGGCAGACTGAGCAGTTCTTC.

The genes are TRBV12-5 and TRBJ1-5; D is perhaps TRBD1 (5 bases). The V gene lost 3 bases and the J gene lost 3 bases, with 15 bases spanning the gap. Per the germline V gene, CDR1 is LGHNT and CDR2 is FRNRAP. The CDR3 has 16 amino acids. CDR3 loop: CASGFTAGTNNQPQHF. The CDR3 DNA follows: TGTGCTAGTGGTTTCACAGCCGGGACGAACAATCAGCCCCAGCATTTT. Variable domain in full (rest from reference TRBV12-5 and TRBJ1-5): DARVTQTPRHKVTEMGQEVTMRCQPILGHNTVFWYRQTMMQGLELLAYFRNRAPLDDSGMPKDRFSAEMPDATLATLKIQPSEPRDSAVYFCASGFTAGTNNQPQHFGDGTRLSIL.

The sample holds a few counts of this clonotype. CDR3 sequence reads: CASGAGGANTGELFF. The DNA for the CDR3 is TGTGCCAGCGGAGCGGGGGGGGCGAACACCGGGGAGCTGTTTTTT. This chain connects TRBV7-6 to TRBJ2-2, with 10 bases lining up with TRBD2. The V gene's germline CDR1 is SGHVS and CDR2 FNYEAQ. V was pared by 8 bases and J by 0 bases, with 3 bases of the junction left unmatched. CDR3 length equals 15 residues.